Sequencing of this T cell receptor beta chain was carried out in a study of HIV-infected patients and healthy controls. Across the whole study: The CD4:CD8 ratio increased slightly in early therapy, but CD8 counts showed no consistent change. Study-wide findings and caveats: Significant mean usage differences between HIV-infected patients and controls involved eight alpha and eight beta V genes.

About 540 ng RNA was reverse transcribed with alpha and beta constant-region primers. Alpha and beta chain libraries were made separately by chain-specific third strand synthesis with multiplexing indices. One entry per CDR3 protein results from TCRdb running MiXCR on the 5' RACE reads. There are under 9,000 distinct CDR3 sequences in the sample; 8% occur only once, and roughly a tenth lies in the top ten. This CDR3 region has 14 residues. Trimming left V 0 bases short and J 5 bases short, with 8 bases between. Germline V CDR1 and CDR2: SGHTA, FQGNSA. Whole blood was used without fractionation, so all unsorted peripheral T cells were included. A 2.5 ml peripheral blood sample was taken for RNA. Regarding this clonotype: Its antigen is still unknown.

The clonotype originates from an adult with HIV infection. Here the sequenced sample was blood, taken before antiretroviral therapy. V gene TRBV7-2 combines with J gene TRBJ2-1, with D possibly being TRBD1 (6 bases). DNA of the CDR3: TGTGCCAGCAGCTTAGCGGGGGCTGACAATGAGCAGTTCTTC. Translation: CASSLAGADNEQFF.